This T cell receptor (beta chain) derives from a study of blood T cell repertoires in COVID-19 (TCRdb year 2020). About the study as a whole: Samples covering the acute and convalescent phases of COVID-19 were provided by collaborators in the United States, Italy and Spain. The prospective study material was composed of cDNA or gDNA derived from T cells, B-cell-depleted T cells, or PBMCs. Deeply sampled blood TCRbeta repertoires from subjects exposed to, actively infected with, or recovered from COVID-19 were included in the dataset. The repertoires were released in a freely available public database meant as a resource for research on the immune response to SARS-CoV-2. Samples were obtained from the ongoing ImmuneRACE study (first 160 participants) and from over a thousand subjects provided by 6 global collaborators. Sample metadata almost always included a de-identified subject ID, COVID-19 status, age in years and sex. Where HLA class I and class II types were available, the types were taken from metadata supplied by the sample provider, not from assay-based typing.

Turning to this clone: Its cognate antigen has yet to be identified. It has no much larger one-base neighbor in the sample; base qualities were not kept.

The immunoSEQ Assay, a bias-controlled multiplex PCR, was used to amplify TCRbeta CDR3 regions from genomic DNA. Turning to the authors' computational methods: Within the assay, amplification of reference gene primers was used to estimate how many nucleated cells each sample contained. To quantify the absolute abundance of each unique TCRbeta CDR3 rearrangement, sequence reads were collapsed and filtered. For each sample, productive Simpson clonality was calculated by taking the square root of Simpson's diversity index across productive rearrangements. Held by TCRdb, this immuneACCESS table contains in-frame sequences only and omits some clones. Under half of the omission traces to an unresolved V gene where checked; the cause of the rest is unknown. D and trimming were read from the DNA, whereas the V and J calls and clone size are those reported in that table. This sample has roughly 230,000 clones in its table, and more than 65% of those were observed once. The top ten hold approximately 4.4% of the sample.

The germline V gene encodes CDR1 SGHAT and CDR2 FQDESV (reference sequence). Trimming removed 4 bases from V and 8 bases from J; the gene matches leave 11 bases unexplained. Taken from cysteine to phenylalanine, the CDR3 has 15 residues. Only the CDR3 DNA stays, 45 bases, in frame from base 1. What the authors observed across the whole study: Clinical and demographic metadata were provided uncurated, with the amount varying by source and participant.

Collaborating institutions collected whole blood in K2EDTA tubes following their own protocols. Collaborator samples were shipped for TCRbeta analysis as frozen whole blood, isolated PBMCs, or DNA extracted from either sample type. The TCR originated in a man aged 50-60 years with active or convalescent COVID-19. This chain is built from TRBV11-1 and TRBJ2-1; TRBD2 lines up with 7 middle nucleotides. Specimen: peripheral blood. The DNA reads as follows: TGTGCCAGCAGCTCTTCCGGACTAGTGGGCGATGAGCAGTTCTTC. Its protein reads: CASSSSGLVGDEQFF.